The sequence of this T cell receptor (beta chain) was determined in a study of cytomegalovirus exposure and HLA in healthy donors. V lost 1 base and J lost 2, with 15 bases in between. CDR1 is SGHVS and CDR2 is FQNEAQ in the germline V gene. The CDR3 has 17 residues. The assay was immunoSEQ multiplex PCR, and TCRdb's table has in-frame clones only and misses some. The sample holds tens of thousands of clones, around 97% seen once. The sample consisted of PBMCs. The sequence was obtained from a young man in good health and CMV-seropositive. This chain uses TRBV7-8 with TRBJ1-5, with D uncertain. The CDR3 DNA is TGTGCCAGCAGCTTAGATCACACCACCCTAGGCAATCAGCCCCAGCATTTT. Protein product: CASSLDHTTLGNQPQHF.